The 29 T cell receptor beta chains given below trace back to one sample, sequenced in a study of beta chain features in type 1 diabetes. Broader study findings: The study found moderately but significantly shorter TCRB CDR3s in all four CD4+ subsets of Type 1 diabetes patients.

No cognate antigen is known for these TCRs. Of the isolated RNA, all was reverse transcribed, and so the sequenced material was expressed TCRB transcripts. Libraries were prepared by immunoSEQ multiplex PCR; TCRdb keeps only in-frame clonotypes and omits some of them. Among some 700,000 clones listed, roughly 13% were seen once. Sample: naive CD4+ T cells from blood. These receptors all come from a man between 18 and 35 years old with type 1 diabetes.

This clone has only one observation. The V and J genes are TRBV5-4 and TRBJ2-3; 9 bases map to TRBD1. The CDR3 totals 17 residues. From germline, CDR1 is SGHNT and CDR2 YYREEE (reference sequence). J lost 5 bases, V lost 4 bases, and 14 bases had no gene match. CDR3 sequence reads: CASSLAPDRGRQDTQYF. DNA for the CDR3: TGTGCCAGCAGCCTTGCTCCGGACAGGGGTCGGCAAGATACGCAGTATTTT.

This clone was counted a few times. The V call is TRBV9, the J call TRBJ1-2; D call uncertain. Germline V gives CDR1 SGDLS, CDR2 YYNGEE. The V end lost 0 bases, the J end lost 3 bases, and 15 bases lay between the germline ends. There are 16 residues in the CDR3. The CDR3 sequence: CASSVGSPLTDYGYTF. The DNA for the CDR3 is TGTGCCAGCAGCGTAGGCTCGCCGCTGACCGACTATGGCTACACCTTC.

This clone was seen a few times. This chain links TRBV6-5 with TRBJ2-1, with unresolved D. CDR3 length equals 14 residues. V was cut by 4 bases and J by 4 bases, with 11 bases left in between. Germline CDR1 MNHEY, CDR2 SVGAGI. CDR3 in amino acids: CASSWDGFYNEQFF. In DNA form, the CDR3 reads TGTGCCAGCAGTTGGGATGGCTTTTACAATGAGCAGTTCTTC.

The rearrangement joins TRBV7-9 to TRBJ1-2, with a possible D match to TRBD1 (5 bases). Germline loops: CDR1 SEHNR, CDR2 FQNEAQ (reference sequence). This CDR3 has 14 amino acids. Trimming left V 1 base short and J 3 bases short, with 9 bases between. DNA of the CDR3: TGTGCCAGCAGCTTAGAGGGGTTTTACTATGGCTACACCTTC. Amino acid sequence: CASSLEGFYYGYTF.

The V and J genes are TRBV28 and TRBJ1-2, with 7 positions matching TRBD1. The CDR3 runs to 15 residues. Losses at the gene ends were 4 bases for V and 3 bases for J; bases not matched to a gene: 8. CDR1 is MDHEN, CDR2 SYDVKM, per germline. The CDR3 DNA reads TGTGCCAGCAGTTCTCGGACAGGAAGTTACTATGGCTACACCTTC. It codes for CASSSRTGSYYGYTF.

The chain joins TRBV2 to TRBJ1-1; TRBD1 agrees at 10 bases. V was pared by 6 bases and J by 3 bases, with 7 bases of the junction left unmatched. Germline CDR1 reads SNHLY; CDR2 reads FYNNEI. This CDR3 is 15 amino acids long. The CDR3 DNA sequence: TGTGCCAGCAGGAGGACGACAGGGGGCGACACTGAAGCTTTCTTT. Translated, it gives CASRRTTGGDTEAFF.

This clone was seen more than once but under ten times. The sample contains more than one DNA sequence encoding this CDR3. The chain has TRBV5-4 and TRBJ2-1; perhaps TRBD2 as D (5 bases). Deletions cut 4 bases from V and 0 bases from J, with 11 bases between. Per the germline V gene, CDR1 is SGHNT and CDR2 is YYREEE (reference sequence). The CDR3 has 15 amino acids. CDR3 loop: CASSPDGNSYNEQFF. For the CDR3, the DNA is TGTGCCAGCAGCCCCGACGGGAACTCCTACAATGAGCAGTTCTTC.

This clone was detected a few times. The chain joins TRBV5-4 to TRBJ2-7; D may be TRBD1 or TRBD2 (5 bases each). Germline V gives CDR1 SGHNT, CDR2 YYREEE (reference sequence). The CDR3 runs to 15 residues. The V end lost 0 bases, the J end lost 1 base, and 11 bases lay between the germline ends. The DNA of the CDR3 is TGTGCCAGCAGCTTGGGGGACGTAGGGTCCTACGAGCAGTACTTC. It specifies CASSLGDVGSYEQYF.

The rearrangement links TRBV25-1 to TRBJ2-2; perhaps D is TRBD1 or TRBD2 (5 bases each). Germline assignment: CDR1 MGHDK and CDR2 SYGVNS. Deletions cut 2 bases from V and 6 bases from J, with 16 bases between. This CDR3 region has 16 residues. The CDR3 nucleotides are TGTGCCAGCAGTGAAACTTCCGGGGCCGGGGCCGGGGAGCTGTTTTTT. Amino acid sequence: CASSETSGAGAGELFF.

The chain couples TRBV5-1 to TRBJ1-6; D ambiguous. V was trimmed by 6 bases and J by 10 bases, leaving 14 bases between them. The CDR3 runs 13 residues. Germline-derived CDR1 and CDR2 are SGHRS and YFSETQ. The CDR3 DNA reads as TGCGCCAGCATGGCAACAGCCGACTCACCCCTCCACTTT. This sequence encodes CASMATADSPLHF.

This clone was counted between two and nine times. The J gene is TRBJ1-1, the V gene TRBV7-9; 7 bases fit TRBD1. This CDR3 comprises 14 residues. CDR1 is SEHNR, CDR2 FQNEAQ, per germline (reference sequence). After removal of 1 base from V and 4 bases from J, the junction contained 3 bases not matched to a gene. The CDR3 DNA reads TGTGCCAGCAGCTTAGGGTCAGGGGGCACTGAAGCTTTCTTT. Amino acids: CASSLGSGGTEAFF.

The rearrangement links TRBV9 to TRBJ1-3, with TRBD1 matching 7 bases. Trimming at V came to 0 bases and at J to 0 bases, leaving 6 bases not matched to a gene. The germline V gene has CDR1 SGDLS and CDR2 YYNGEE. CDR3 length equals 17 residues. The CDR3 protein is CASSVAGGHSSGNTIYF. CDR3 sequence (DNA): TGTGCCAGCAGCGTAGCAGGGGGACACAGCTCTGGAAACACCATATATTTT.

This clone was detected only a few times. V is TRBV10-3 and J is TRBJ2-5; D remains unclear. The CDR3 totals 13 residues. Germline CDR1 and CDR2: ENHRY and SYGVKD. V dropped 4 bases and J dropped 5 bases, with 11 bases sitting between them. The CDR3 DNA is TGTGCCATCAGTGGCTCCGACGGGGAGACCCAGTACTTC. This translates into CAISGSDGETQYF.

V gene TRBV6-1 combines with J gene TRBJ2-3; TRBD1 is a possible D gene (5 bases). V lost 6 bases and J 2 bases, leaving 12 bases between the germline ends. There are 14 residues in the CDR3. Germline assignment: CDR1 MNHNS and CDR2 SASEGT. CDR3 in amino acids: CASSDGHSTDTQYF. For the CDR3, the DNA is TGTGCCAGCAGCGATGGACACTCCACAGATACGCAGTATTTT.

This clone was seen a handful of times. The chain couples TRBV2 to TRBJ1-2, with D hard to call. Trimming stripped 2 bases from V and 8 bases from J, with 9 bases between. This CDR3 region has 12 residues. From germline, CDR1 is SNHLY and CDR2 FYNNEI. The CDR3 DNA reads as TGTGCCAGCAGTGAAACGGGTGACGGCTACACCTTC. Translating it yields CASSETGDGYTF.

This clone was detected a few times. The gene calls are TRBV7-2 and TRBJ1-2; maybe TRBD1 (6 bases). Trimming stripped 5 bases from V and 8 bases from J, with 21 bases between. CDR3 size: 15 residues. Per germline, CDR1 SGHTA and CDR2 FQGNSA. The CDR3: CASSRPNPTGIGYTF. CDR3 coding DNA: TGTGCCAGCAGCCGGCCAAACCCTACAGGGATCGGCTACACCTTC.

The chain uses TRBV28 and TRBJ2-3; no clear D. The CDR3 is 12 residues long. V lost 4 bases and J 4 bases, leaving 6 bases between the germline ends. The germline CDR1 and CDR2 sequences are MDHEN and SYDVKM. CDR3 in amino acids: CASSWAADTQYF. The CDR3, as DNA: TGTGCCAGCAGTTGGGCGGCAGATACGCAGTATTTT.

This clone was detected a few times. V is TRBV9 and J is TRBJ1-1; D is possibly TRBD1 (5 bases). This CDR3 region has 15 residues. The germline V and J ends were trimmed by 1 base and 5 bases, with 15 bases remaining between them. The germline gives CDR1 SGDLS, CDR2 YYNGEE. The CDR3 reads CASSVQITGQTEAFF. The CDR3 nucleotides read TGTGCCAGCAGCGTACAAATTACAGGTCAGACTGAAGCTTTCTTT.

This clone has more than one count but fewer than ten. Other DNA sequences in this sample translate to the same CDR3. This chain connects TRBV5-1 to TRBJ2-7; D not resolved. CDR1 is SGHRS and CDR2 is YFSETQ in the germline V gene. The V gene lost 3 bases and the J gene lost 4 bases, with 5 bases spanning the gap. This CDR3 spans 11 amino acids. In DNA, the CDR3 is TGCGCCAGCAGCTCGCTGTACGAGCAGTACTTC. This encodes CASSSLYEQYF.

This rearrangement joins TRBV7-9 to TRBJ2-4, with D possibly being TRBD1 (6 bases). CDR3 length: 16 amino acids. Deletions cut 5 bases from V and 0 bases from J, with 14 bases between. Germline CDR1 and CDR2: SEHNR and FQNEAQ (reference sequence). In DNA form, the CDR3 reads TGTGCCAGCAGCCTAGGGGGAGACCTAGCCAAAAACATTCAGTACTTC. This translates into CASSLGGDLAKNIQYF.

This clone turned up a few times. Other DNA sequences in the sample encode the same CDR3. This chain connects TRBV5-4 to TRBJ2-1; D is unclear. This CDR3 is built from 13 residues. Germline lookup yields CDR1 SGHNT and CDR2 YYREEE (reference sequence). V dropped 0 bases and J dropped 5 bases, with 6 bases sitting between them. CDR3 DNA sequence: TGTGCCAGCAGCTTGGATGAGAACAATGAGCAGTTCTTC. Protein: CASSLDENNEQFF.

This clone was counted between two and nine times. The chain uses TRBV4-1 and TRBJ1-4, with TRBD1 matching over 7 bases. V dropped 2 bases and J dropped 1; count of bases not matched to a gene: 4. Germline assignment: CDR1 MGHRA and CDR2 YSYEKL. The CDR3 consists of 16 residues. The CDR3 sequence: CASSQHRQGTNEKLFF. In nucleotides, the CDR3 is TGCGCCAGCAGCCAACACCGACAGGGAACTAATGAAAAACTGTTTTTT.

Only a few counts were recorded for this clone. The chain links TRBV6-6 to TRBJ1-2, with 7 nucleotides matching TRBD1. The CDR3 has 15 residues. The germline CDR1 and CDR2 sequences are MNHNY and SVGAGI (reference sequence). The trim removed 5 bases at V and 6 bases at J, leaving 12 bases unmatched. The CDR3 loop reads CASSVRQGSSNGYTF. CDR3 nucleotides: TGTGCCAGCAGTGTTCGACAGGGAAGCTCTAATGGCTACACCTTC.

DNA for the CDR3: TGTGCCTGGAGCGAAGGCAGAAGTAATCAGCCCCAGCATTTT. This encodes CAWSEGRSNQPQHF. The chain combines TRBV30 with TRBJ1-5; D ambiguous. The CDR3 has 14 residues. The germline V and J ends were trimmed by 3 bases and 4 bases, with 13 bases remaining between them. Germline V CDR1 and CDR2: GTSNPN, SVGIG (reference sequence). Looking up the rest from reference TRBV30 and TRBJ1-5 gives the full variable domain: SQTIHQWPATLVQPVGSPLSLECTVEGTSNPNLYWYRQAAGRGLQLLFYSVGIGQISSEVPQNLSASRPQDRQFILSSKKLLLSDSGFYLCAWSEGRSNQPQHFGDGTRLSIL.

The CDR3 reads CSVADGNQPQHF. In nucleotides, the CDR3 is TGCAGCGTTGCCGACGGTAATCAGCCCCAGCATTTT. V is TRBV29-1 and J is TRBJ1-5; D gene ambiguous. Germline CDR1 and CDR2: SQVTM and ANQGSEA. Trimming stripped 4 bases from V and 4 bases from J, with 8 bases between. The CDR3 loop spans 12 amino acids.

This clone was counted between two and nine times. The chain is built from TRBV2 and TRBJ1-1; 7 nucleotides line up with TRBD1. The CDR3 has 14 residues. Germline V gene sequence: CDR1 SNHLY, CDR2 FYNNEI. Trimming cost V 4 bases and J 6 bases; bases outside gene matches: 8. The CDR3 bases are TGTGCCAGCAGTGTGGCAGGGGGGAAGCCTGAAGCTTTCTTT. Encoded protein: CASSVAGGKPEAFF.

The chain recombines TRBV5-4 with TRBJ2-5; D is undetermined. V was shortened by 5 bases and J by 3 bases, with 11 bases between the two germline ends. This CDR3 is built from 13 residues. Germline V CDR1 and CDR2: SGHNT, YYREEE (reference sequence). DNA of the CDR3: TGTGCCAGCAGTACACAGACCGAAGAGACCCAGTACTTC. Amino acids: CASSTQTEETQYF.

This clone appeared a few times. This chain links TRBV18 with TRBJ2-7, with a possible D match to TRBD2 (6 bases). The CDR3 length is 12 residues. Germline loops: CDR1 KGHSH, CDR2 LQKENI. The V and J ends lost 3 bases and 6 bases respectively, with 9 bases between them. The CDR3 loop is CASSPRGGEQYF. CDR3 sequence (DNA): TGTGCCAGCTCACCCCGGGGAGGCGAGCAGTACTTC.

This clone was detected only a few times. The V gene is TRBV28, the J gene TRBJ1-2; D uncertain. This CDR3 contains 14 residues. V was pared by 8 bases and J by 4 bases, with 17 bases between. Germline V gives CDR1 MDHEN, CDR2 SYDVKM. The DNA of the CDR3 is TGTGCCAGCTATGGTGGGAATTCGGTCTATGGCTACACCTTC. Its protein product is CASYGGNSVYGYTF.